This TCR beta chain was documented in a study of CD8 T cells in ankylosing spondylitis (dated by TCRdb to between 2016 and 2019). For the wider study: T cell receptor beta repertoires were profiled in healthy donors and ankylosing spondylitis patients so that disease-linked TCR variants could be found. In total, the full study cohort was made up of 85 to 140 healthy donors and 25 or so ankylosing spondylitis patients. Peripheral blood was sampled, and synovial fluid was additionally collected from ankylosing spondylitis patients.

As to this clonotype: The clone's antigen remains unknown. Nothing much larger sits one base from this clone, and base qualities are not available.

Beyond this particular receptor, the publication reports: A CD8+ phenotype was shown by the disease-linked clones, which were found at relatively low frequencies in peripheral blood. The disease-linked clones were reported to be significantly enriched in matched synovial fluid samples from ankylosing spondylitis patients. Some of the motif variants had been reported before in the synovial fluid and blood of reactive arthritis patients, a finding that suggests common disease-initiation mechanisms. Blood from ankylosing spondylitis patients appeared to be characterized by a TCR beta motif made up of several highly homologous amino acid variants.

For sequencing, an Illumina HiSeq 2500 was employed. TCR beta libraries were prepared by quantitative 5'-RACE with molecular barcodes. Regarding the original processing steps: A new computational method based on a probabilistic model of VDJ rearrangement was used to identify disease-linked TCR variants. Starting from the raw public reads, TCRdb applied fastp trimming at Q25, assembled clones with MiXCR and retained in-frame beta chains. Entries that share a CDR3 protein sequence are merged under the most common genes and DNA. It is TCRdb's table, rather than the study itself, that gives the V and J calls and clone size. In all, the sample holds 250,000 to 350,000 distinct CDR3 sequences, and approximately 8% of those were seen once. The leading ten clones occupy roughly 15% of the sample. The sample taken for sequencing was blood, either unsorted or a sorted T cell fraction (not recorded which). This TCR came from a male donor with ankylosing spondylitis.

The sequenced DNA: TGCGCCAGCAGGACTAGCGGGACGAAAAACATTCAGTACTTC. It translates as CASRTSGTKNIQYF. Here the chain combines TRBV10-2 and TRBJ2-4, and 11 junctional nucleotides match TRBD2. Here V drops 6 bases and J drops 4 bases, and the junction holds 2 bases not matched to any gene. The CDR3 measures 14 amino acids from cysteine to phenylalanine. CDR3 DNA is the only sequence kept; it has 42 bases, read in frame from the first base. Based on the germline V gene, the CDR1 and CDR2 sequences are WSHSY and SAAADI.